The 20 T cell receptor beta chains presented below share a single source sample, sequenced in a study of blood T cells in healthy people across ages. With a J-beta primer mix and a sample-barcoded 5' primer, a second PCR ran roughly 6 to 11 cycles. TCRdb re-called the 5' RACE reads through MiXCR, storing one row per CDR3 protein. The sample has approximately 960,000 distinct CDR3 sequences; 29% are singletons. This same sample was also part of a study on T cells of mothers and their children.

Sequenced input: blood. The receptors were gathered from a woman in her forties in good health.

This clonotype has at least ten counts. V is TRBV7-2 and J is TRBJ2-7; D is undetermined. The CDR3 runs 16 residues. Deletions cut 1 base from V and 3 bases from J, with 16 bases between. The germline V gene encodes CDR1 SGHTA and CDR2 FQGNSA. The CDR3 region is CASSLGPSELVYEQYF. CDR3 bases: TGTGCCAGCAGCTTAGGACCGTCAGAGCTGGTCTACGAGCAGTACTTC.

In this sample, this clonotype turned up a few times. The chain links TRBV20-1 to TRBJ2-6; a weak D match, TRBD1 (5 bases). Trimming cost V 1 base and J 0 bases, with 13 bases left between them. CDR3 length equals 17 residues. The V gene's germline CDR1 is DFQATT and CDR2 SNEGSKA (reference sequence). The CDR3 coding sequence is TGCAGTGCTAGAGGGCGGACACCAGGCTCTGGGGCCAACGTCCTGACTTTC. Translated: CSARGRTPGSGANVLTF.

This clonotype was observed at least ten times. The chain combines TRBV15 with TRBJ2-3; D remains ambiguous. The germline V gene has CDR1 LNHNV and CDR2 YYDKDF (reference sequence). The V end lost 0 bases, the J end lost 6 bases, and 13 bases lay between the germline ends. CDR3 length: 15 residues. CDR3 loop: CATSRDLTTGDTQYF. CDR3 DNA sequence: TGTGCCACCAGCAGAGATCTAACGACTGGTGATACGCAGTATTTT.

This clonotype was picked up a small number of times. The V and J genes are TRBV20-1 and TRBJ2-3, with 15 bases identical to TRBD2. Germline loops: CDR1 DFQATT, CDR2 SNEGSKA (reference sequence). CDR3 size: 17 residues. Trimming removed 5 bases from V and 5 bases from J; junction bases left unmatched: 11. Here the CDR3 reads CSALSGTSGGPGDTQYF. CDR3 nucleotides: TGCAGTGCTCTCTCCGGGACTAGCGGGGGGCCGGGAGATACGCAGTATTTT.

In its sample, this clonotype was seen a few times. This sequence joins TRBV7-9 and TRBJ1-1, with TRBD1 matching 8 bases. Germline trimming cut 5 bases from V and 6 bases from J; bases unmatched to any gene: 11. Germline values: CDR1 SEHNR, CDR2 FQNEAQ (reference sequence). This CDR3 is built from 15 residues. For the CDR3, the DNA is TGTGCCAGCAGCCACGGACAGGGTCGGATGGCTGAAGCTTTCTTT. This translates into CASSHGQGRMAEAFF.

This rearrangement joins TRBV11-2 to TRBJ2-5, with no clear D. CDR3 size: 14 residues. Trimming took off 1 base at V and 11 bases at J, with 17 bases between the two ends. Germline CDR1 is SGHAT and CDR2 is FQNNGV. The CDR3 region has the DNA TGTGCCAGCAGCTTAGGGGTGAGGAACAATGAGCAGTACTTC. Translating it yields CASSLGVRNNEQYF.

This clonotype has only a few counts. The CDR3 sequence: CSARKAGGGQPQHF. In DNA form, the CDR3 reads TGCAGTGCTAGAAAAGCCGGGGGAGGTCAGCCCCAGCATTTT. J is TRBJ1-5 and V is TRBV20-1, with D possibly matching TRBD1 (5 bases). The V end was cut by 2 bases, the J end by 6 bases, with 14 bases between. The CDR3 sequence is 14 residues long. Germline CDR1 is DFQATT and CDR2 is SNEGSKA (reference sequence).

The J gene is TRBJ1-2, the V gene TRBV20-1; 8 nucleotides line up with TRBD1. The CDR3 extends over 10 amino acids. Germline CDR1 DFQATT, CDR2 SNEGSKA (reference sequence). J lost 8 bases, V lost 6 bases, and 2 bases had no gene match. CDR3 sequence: CSAPGGGYTF. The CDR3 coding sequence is TGCAGTGCCCCAGGGGGCGGCTACACCTTC.

CDR3 amino acids: CASSFLLGNTEAFF. DNA for the CDR3: TGTGCCAGCAGTTTTCTACTTGGTAACACTGAAGCTTTCTTT. This chain joins TRBV6-6 and TRBJ1-1; D is uncertain. This CDR3 region has 14 residues. V was cut by 4 bases and J by 2 bases, with 11 bases left in between. The germline gives CDR1 MNHNY, CDR2 SVGAGI (reference sequence).

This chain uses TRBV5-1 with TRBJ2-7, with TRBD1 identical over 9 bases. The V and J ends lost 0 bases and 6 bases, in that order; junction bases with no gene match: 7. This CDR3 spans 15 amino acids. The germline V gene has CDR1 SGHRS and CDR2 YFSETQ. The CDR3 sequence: CASSLDRTGEGEQYF. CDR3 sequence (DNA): TGCGCCAGCAGCTTGGACCGGACAGGGGAAGGCGAGCAGTACTTC.

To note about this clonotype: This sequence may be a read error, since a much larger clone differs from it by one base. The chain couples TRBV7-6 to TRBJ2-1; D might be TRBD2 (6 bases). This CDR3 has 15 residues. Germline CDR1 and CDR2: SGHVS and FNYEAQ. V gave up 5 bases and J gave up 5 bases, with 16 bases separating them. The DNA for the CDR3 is TGTGCCAGCAGCGCAGGGACTGGCAGCAACAATGAGCAGTTCTTC. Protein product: CASSAGTGSNNEQFF.

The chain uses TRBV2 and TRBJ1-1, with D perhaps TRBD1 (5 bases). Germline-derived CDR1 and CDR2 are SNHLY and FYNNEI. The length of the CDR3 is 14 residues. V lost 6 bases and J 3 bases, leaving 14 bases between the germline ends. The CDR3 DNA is TGTGCCAGCAGCCGCGGCGGGGGTGACACTGAAGCTTTCTTT. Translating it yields CASSRGGGDTEAFF.

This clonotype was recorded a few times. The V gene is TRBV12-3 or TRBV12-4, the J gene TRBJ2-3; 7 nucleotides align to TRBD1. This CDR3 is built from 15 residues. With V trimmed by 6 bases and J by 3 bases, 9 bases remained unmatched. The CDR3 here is CASRKWGRGTDTQYF. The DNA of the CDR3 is TGTGCCAGCAGGAAATGGGGCAGGGGGACAGATACGCAGTATTTT.

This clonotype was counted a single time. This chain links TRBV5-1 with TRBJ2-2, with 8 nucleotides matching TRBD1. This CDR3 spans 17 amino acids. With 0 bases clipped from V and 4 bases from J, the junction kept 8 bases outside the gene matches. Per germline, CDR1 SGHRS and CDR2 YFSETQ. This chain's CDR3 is CASSLAGQARGTGELFF. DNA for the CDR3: TGCGCCAGCAGCTTGGCGGGACAGGCCCGAGGCACCGGGGAGCTGTTTTTT.

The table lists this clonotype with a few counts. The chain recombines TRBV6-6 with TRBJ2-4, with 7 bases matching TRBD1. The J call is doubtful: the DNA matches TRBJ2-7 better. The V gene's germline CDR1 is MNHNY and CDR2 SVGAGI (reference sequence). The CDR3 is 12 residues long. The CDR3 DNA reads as TGTGCCAGCAGCCCGGGACAGTTCGAGCAGTACTTC. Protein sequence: CASSPGQFEQYF.

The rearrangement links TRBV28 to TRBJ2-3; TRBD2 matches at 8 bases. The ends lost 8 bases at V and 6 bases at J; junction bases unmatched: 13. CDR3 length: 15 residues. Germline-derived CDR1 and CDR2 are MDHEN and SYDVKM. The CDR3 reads CASGIPELAEDTQYF. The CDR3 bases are TGTGCCAGCGGAATTCCGGAACTAGCGGAGGATACGCAGTATTTT. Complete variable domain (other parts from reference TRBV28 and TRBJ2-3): DVKVTQSSRYLVKRTGEKVFLECVQDMDHENMFWYRQDPGLGLRLIYFSYDVKMKEKGDIPEGYSVSREKKERFSLILESASTNQTSMYLCASGIPELAEDTQYFGPGTRLTVL.

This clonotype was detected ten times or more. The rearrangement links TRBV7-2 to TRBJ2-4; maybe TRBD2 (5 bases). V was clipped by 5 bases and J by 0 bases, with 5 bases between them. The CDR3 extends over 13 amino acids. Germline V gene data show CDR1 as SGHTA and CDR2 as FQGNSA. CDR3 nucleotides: TGTGCCAGCAGCGGACTAGCCAAAAACATTCAGTACTTC. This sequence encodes CASSGLAKNIQYF.

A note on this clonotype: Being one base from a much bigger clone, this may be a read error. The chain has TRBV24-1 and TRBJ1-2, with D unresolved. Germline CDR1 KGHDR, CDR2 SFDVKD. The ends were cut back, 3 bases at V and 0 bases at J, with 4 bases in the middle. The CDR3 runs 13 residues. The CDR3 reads CATSDTANYGYTF. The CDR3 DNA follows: TGTGCCACCAGTGATACAGCTAACTATGGCTACACCTTC.

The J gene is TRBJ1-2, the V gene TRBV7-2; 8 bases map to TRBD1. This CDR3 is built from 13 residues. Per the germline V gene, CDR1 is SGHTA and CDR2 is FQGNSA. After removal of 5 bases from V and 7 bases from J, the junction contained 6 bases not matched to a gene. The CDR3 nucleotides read TGTGCCAGCAGCGTTACAGGGACAGGTGGCTACACCTTC. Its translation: CASSVTGTGGYTF.

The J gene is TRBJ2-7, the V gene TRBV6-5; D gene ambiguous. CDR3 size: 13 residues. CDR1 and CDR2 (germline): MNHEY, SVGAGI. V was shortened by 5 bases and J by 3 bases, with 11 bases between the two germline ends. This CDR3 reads CASSQKARYEQYF. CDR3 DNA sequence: TGTGCCAGCAGTCAAAAGGCCCGCTACGAGCAGTACTTC.